This T cell receptor beta chain comes out of a study of CD8+ T cells in alopecia areata. Overall study: The investigators scored severity in treated patients by the percentage of affected scalp area.

Extraction and reverse transcription of RNA yielded cDNA as the sequencing template. TCRdb keeps only in-frame clones here, not all; method: immunoSEQ multiplex PCR. The sample shows about 210,000 clones, over 60% of them seen only once. The CDR3 is made up of 12 amino acids. Germline V gene sequence: CDR1 MNHNS, CDR2 SASEGT. In regard to this clone: A junction end diverges from the germline sequence, so it may reflect a read error.

Indicated treatment: oral pan-JAK inhibitor, 5-10 mg twice daily. PBMCs yielded sorted CD4+ and CD8+ T cells. This specimen consisted of CD4+ T cells sorted from blood, obtained at week 4, from a patient treated with tofacitinib. The chain is built from TRBV6-1 and TRBJ1-6; D might be TRBD1 (5 bases). This TCR was sampled from a human donor with alopecia areata. CDR3 residues: CASCDSLGTLHF. For the CDR3, the DNA is TGTGCCAGCTGTGACAGCTTAGGGACCCTCCACTTT.